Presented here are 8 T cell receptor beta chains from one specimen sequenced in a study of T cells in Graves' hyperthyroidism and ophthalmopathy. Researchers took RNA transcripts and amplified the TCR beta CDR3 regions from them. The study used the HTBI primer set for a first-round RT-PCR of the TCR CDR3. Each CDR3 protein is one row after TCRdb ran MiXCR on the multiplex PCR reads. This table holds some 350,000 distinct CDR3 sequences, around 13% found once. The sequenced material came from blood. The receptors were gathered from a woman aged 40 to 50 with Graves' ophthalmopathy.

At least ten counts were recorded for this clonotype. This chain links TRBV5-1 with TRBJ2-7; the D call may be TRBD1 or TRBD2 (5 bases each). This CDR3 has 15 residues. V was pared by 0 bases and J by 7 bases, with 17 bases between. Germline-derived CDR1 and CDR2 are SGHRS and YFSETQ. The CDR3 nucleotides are TGCGCCAGCAGCTTGGTTGGTCAGGACACGGGGGAGCAGTACTTC. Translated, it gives CASSLVGQDTGEQYF.

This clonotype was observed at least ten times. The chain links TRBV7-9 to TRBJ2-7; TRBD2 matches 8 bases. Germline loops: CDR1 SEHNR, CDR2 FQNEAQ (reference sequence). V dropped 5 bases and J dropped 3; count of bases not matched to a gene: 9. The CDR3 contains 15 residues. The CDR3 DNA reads TGTGCCAGCAGCACGCAACTAGCGGAAAGCTACGAGCAGTACTTC. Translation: CASSTQLAESYEQYF.

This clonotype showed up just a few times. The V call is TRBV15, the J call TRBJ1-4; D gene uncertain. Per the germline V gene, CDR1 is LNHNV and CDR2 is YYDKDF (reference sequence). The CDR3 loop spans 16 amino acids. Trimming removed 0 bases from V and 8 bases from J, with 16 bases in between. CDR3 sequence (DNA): TGTGCCACCAGCAGAGAAAGAGGAATGGGATGGGAAAAACTGTTTTTT. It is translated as CATSRERGMGWEKLFF.

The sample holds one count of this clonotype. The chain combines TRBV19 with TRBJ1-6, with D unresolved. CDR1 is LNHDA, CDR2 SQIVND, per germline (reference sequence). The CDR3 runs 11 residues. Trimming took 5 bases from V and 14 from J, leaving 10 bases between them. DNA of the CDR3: TGTGCCAGTAGTTTCCGTAGCACCCTCCACTTT. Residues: CASSFRSTLHF. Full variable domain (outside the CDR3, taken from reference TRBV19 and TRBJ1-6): DGGITQSPKYLFRKEGQNVTLSCEQNLNHDAMYWYRQDPGQGLRLIYYSQIVNDFQKGDIAEGYSVSREKKESFPLTVTSAQKNPTAFYLCASSFRSTLHFGNGTRLTVT.

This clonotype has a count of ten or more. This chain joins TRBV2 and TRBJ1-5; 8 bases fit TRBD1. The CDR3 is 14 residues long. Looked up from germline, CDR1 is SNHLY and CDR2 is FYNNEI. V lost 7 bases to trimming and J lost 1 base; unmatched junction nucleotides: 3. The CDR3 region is CASKDRVSNQPQHF. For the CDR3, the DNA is TGTGCCAGCAAGGACAGGGTGAGCAATCAGCCCCAGCATTTT. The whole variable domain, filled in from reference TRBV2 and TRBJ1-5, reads EPEVTQTPSHQVTQMGQEVILRCVPISNHLYFYWYRQILGQKVEFLVSFYNNEISEKSEIFDDQFSVERPDGSNFTLKIRSTKLEDSAMYFCASKDRVSNQPQHFGDGTRLSIL.

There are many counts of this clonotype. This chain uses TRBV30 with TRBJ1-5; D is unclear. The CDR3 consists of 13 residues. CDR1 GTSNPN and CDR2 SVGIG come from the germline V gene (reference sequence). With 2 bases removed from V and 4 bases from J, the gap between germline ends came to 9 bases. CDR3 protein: CAWSREGNQPQHF. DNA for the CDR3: TGTGCCTGGAGTAGGGAAGGGAATCAGCCCCAGCATTTT.

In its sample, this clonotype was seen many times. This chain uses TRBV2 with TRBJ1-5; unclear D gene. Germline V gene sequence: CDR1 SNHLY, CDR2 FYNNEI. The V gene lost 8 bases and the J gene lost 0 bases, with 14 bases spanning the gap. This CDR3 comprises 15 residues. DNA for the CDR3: TGTGCCAGCCGGCGAGAGGAGGATAGCAATCAGCCCCAGCATTTT. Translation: CASRREEDSNQPQHF.

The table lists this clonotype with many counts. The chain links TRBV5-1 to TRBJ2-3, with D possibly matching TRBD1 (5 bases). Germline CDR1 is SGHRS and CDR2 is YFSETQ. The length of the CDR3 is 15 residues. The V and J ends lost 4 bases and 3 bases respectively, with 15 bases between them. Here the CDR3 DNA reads TGCGCCAGCAGCCTGGGCTGGGGCACGACAGATACGCAGTATTTT. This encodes CASSLGWGTTDTQYF.